This note documents a single T cell receptor beta chain sequence. This entry is derived from a study of blood T cell repertoires in COVID-19. Whole-study context: COVID-19 samples, acute and convalescent, were from the United States, Italy and Spain. T cells, B-cell-depleted T cells, or PBMCs supplied cDNA or gDNA.

CDR3 length equals 13 residues. With 0 bases removed from V and 5 bases from J, the gap between germline ends came to 7 bases. Germline CDR1 reads SGHTA; CDR2 reads FQGNSA. Per the original methods: Quantification of nucleated cells was approximated via reference gene primer amplification. Profiled with immunoSEQ multiplex PCR; TCRdb holds only in-frame clones, not every one. The V and J calls and clone size are taken from that table; D and trimming were inferred from the DNA. Counted here are some 15,000 clones, around 90% occurring once; the ten biggest clones make up 2.4%. This chain joins TRBV7-2 and TRBJ1-1; no reliable D call. Sequencing was performed on peripheral blood. This receptor was obtained from a woman in her 70s in a cohort sampled during active or convalescent COVID-19. CDR3 in amino acids: CASSLAWRTEAFF. CDR3 nucleotide sequence: TGTGCCAGCAGCTTAGCTTGGAGGACTGAAGCTTTCTTT.